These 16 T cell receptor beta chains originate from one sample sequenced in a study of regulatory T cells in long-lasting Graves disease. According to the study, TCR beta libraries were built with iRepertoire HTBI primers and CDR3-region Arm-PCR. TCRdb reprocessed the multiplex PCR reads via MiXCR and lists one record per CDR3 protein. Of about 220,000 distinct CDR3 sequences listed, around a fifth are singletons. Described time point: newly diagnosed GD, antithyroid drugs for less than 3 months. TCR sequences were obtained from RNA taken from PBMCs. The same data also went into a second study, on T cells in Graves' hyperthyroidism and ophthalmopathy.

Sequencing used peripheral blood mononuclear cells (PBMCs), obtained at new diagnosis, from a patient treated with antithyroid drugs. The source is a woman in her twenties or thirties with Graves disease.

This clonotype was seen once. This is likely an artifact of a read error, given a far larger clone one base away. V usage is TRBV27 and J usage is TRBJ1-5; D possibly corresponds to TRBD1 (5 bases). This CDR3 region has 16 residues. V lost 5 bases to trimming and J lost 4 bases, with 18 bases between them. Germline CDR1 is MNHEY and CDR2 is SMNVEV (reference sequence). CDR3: CASSDNFGAGNQPQHF. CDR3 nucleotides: TGTGCCAGCAGTGATAACTTCGGGGCGGGAAATCAGCCCCAGCATTTT.

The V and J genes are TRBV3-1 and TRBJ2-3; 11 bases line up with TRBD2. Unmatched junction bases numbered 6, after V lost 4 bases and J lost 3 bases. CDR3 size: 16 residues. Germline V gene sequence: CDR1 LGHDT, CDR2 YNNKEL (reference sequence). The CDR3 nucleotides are TGTGCCAGCAGCCGCCCGACTAGCGGGAAAACAGATACGCAGTATTTT. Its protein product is CASSRPTSGKTDTQYF.

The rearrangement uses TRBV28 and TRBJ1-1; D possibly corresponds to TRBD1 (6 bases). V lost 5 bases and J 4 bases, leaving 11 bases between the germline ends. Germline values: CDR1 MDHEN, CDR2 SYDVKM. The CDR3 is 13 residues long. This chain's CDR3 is CASSEQGSTEAFF. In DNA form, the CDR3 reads TGTGCCAGCAGTGAACAGGGATCCACTGAAGCTTTCTTT. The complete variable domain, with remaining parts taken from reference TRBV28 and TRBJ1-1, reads DVKVTQSSRYLVKRTGEKVFLECVQDMDHENMFWYRQDPGLGLRLIYFSYDVKMKEKGDIPEGYSVSREKKERFSLILESASTNQTSMYLCASSEQGSTEAFFGQGTRLTVV.

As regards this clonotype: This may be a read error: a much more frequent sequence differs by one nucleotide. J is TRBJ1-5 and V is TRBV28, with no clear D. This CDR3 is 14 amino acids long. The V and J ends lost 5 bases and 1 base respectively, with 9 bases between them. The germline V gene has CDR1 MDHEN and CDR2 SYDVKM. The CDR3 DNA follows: TGTGCCAGCAGTCCCGGGCGCAGCAATCAGCCCCAGCATTTT. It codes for CASSPGRSNQPQHF.

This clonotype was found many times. For the CDR3, the DNA is TGTGCCAGCAGCCAAGATCGGGCCAGGTTTAGGGTTGGGGCTTTCTTT. Translation gives CASSQDRARFRVGAFF. The gene calls are TRBV14 and TRBJ1-1, with no clear D. This CDR3 has 16 residues. Germline V gene lookup returns CDR1 SGHDN and CDR2 FVKESK. Trimming took 0 bases from V and 11 from J, leaving 22 bases between them. The entire variable domain, with the rest obtained from reference TRBV14 and TRBJ1-1, is as follows: EAGVTQFPSHSVIEKGQTVTLRCDPISGHDNLYWYRRVMGKEIKFLLHFVKESKQDESGMPNNRFLAERTGGTYSTLKVQPAELEDSGVYFCASSQDRARFRVGAFFGQGTRLTVV.

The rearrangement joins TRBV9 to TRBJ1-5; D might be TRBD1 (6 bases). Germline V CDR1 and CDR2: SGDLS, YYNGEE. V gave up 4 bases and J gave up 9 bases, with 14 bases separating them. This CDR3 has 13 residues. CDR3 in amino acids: CASSPGGGGPQHF. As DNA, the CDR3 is TGTGCCAGCAGCCCGGGGGGAGGGGGGCCCCAGCATTTT.

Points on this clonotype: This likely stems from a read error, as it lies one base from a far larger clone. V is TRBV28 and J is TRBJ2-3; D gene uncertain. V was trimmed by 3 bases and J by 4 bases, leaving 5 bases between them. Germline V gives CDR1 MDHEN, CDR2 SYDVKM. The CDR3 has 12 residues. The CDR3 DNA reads TGTGCCAGCAGTTTCCCAGCAGATACGCAGTATTTT. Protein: CASSFPADTQYF.

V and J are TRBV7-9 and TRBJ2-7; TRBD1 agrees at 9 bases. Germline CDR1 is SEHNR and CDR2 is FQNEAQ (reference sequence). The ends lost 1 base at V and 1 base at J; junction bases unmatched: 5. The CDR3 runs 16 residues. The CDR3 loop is CASSLVAGTGSYEQYF. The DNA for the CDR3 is TGTGCCAGCAGCTTAGTCGCCGGGACAGGGTCCTACGAGCAGTACTTC.

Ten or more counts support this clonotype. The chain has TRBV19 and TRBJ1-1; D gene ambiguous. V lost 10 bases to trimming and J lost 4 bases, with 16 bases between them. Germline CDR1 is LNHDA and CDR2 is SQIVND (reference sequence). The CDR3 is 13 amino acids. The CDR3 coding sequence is TGTGCCACCACCGGGTCGATGGGCACTGAAGCTTTCTTT. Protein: CATTGSMGTEAFF.

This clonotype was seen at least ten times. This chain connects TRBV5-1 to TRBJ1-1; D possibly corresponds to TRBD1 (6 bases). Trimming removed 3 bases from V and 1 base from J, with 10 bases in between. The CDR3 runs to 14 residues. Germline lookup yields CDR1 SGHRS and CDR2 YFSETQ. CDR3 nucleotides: TGCGCCAGCAGCTCCGAGGGGGGGAACACTGAAGCTTTCTTT. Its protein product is CASSSEGGNTEAFF.

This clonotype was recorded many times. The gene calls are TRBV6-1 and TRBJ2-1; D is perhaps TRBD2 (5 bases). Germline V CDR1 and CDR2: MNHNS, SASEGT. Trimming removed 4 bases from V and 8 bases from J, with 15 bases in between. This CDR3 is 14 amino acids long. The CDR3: CASSGFSEKDEQFF. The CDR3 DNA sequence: TGTGCCAGCAGTGGTTTTAGCGAGAAAGATGAGCAGTTCTTC.

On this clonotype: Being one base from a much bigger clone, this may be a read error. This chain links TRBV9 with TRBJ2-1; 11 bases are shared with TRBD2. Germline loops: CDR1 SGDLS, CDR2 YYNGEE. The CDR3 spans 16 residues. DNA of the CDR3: TGTGCCAGCAGCCAAGATAGCGGGGGGGCCTACAATGAGCAGCTCTTC. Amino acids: CASSQDSGGAYNEQLF.

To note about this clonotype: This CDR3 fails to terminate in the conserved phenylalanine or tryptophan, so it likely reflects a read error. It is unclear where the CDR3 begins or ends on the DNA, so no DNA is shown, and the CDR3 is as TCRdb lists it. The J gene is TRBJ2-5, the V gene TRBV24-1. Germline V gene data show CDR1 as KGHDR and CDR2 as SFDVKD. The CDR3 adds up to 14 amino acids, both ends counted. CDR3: CATSETSVQETRYV.

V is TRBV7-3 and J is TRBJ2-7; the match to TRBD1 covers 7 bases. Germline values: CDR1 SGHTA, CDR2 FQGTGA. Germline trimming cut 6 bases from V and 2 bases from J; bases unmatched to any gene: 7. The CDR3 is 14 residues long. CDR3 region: CASSGETGTYEQYF. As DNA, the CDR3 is TGTGCCAGCAGTGGGGAGACAGGGACCTACGAGCAGTACTTC.

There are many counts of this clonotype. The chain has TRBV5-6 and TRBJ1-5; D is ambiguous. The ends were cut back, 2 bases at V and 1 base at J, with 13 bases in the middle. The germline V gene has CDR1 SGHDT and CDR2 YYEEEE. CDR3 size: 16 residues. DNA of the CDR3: TGTGCCAGCAGCTTCGGTCGTGGAAGGAGCAATCAGCCCCAGCATTTT. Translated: CASSFGRGRSNQPQHF.

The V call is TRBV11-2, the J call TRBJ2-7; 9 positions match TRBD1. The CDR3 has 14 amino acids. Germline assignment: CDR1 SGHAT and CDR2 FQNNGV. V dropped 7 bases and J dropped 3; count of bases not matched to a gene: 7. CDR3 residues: CASNGQGTNYEQYF. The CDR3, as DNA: TGTGCCAGCAACGGACAGGGGACCAACTACGAGCAGTACTTC.